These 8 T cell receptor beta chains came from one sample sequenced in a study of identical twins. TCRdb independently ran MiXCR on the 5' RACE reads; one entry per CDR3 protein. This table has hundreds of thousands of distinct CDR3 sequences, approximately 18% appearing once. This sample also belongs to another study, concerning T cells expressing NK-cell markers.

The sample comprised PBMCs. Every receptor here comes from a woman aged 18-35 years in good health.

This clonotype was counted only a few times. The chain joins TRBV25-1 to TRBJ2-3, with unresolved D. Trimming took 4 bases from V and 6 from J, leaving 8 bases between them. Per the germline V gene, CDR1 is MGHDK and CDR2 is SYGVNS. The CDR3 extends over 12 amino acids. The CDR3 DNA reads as TGTGCCAGCAGTGCGACTCGGGATACGCAGTATTTT. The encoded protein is CASSATRDTQYF. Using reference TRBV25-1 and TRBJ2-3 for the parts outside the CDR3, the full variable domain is EADIYQTPRYLVIGTGKKITLECSQTMGHDKMYWYQQDPGMELHLIHYSYGVNSTEKGDLSSESTVSRIRTEHFPLTLESARPSHTSQYLCASSATRDTQYFGPGTRLTVL.

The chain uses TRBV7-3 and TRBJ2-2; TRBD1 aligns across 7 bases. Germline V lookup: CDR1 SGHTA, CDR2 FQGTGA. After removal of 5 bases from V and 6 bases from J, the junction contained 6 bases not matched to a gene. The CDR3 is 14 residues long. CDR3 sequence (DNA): TGTGCCAGCAGCATTTCCGGGACAGCCGGGGAGCTGTTTTTT. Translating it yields CASSISGTAGELFF.

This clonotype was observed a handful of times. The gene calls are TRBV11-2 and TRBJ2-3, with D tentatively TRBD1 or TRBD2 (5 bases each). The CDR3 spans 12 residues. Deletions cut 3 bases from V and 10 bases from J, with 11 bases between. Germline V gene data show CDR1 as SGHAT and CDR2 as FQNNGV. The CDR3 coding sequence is TGTGCCAGCAGCTTCGGGGCATTATCGCAGTATTTT. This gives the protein CASSFGALSQYF.

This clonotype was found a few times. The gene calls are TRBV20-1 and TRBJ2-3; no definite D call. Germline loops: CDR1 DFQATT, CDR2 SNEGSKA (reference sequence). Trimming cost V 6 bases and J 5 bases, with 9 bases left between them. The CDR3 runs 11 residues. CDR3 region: CSAPKGDTQYF. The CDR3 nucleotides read TGCAGTGCGCCGAAGGGAGATACGCAGTATTTT.

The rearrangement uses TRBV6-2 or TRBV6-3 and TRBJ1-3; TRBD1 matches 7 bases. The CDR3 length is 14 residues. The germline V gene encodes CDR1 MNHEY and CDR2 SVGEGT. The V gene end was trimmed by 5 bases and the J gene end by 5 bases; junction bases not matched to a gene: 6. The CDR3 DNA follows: TGTGCCAGCAGTGTCGACAGGGTGAGAAACACCATATATTTT. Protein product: CASSVDRVRNTIYF.

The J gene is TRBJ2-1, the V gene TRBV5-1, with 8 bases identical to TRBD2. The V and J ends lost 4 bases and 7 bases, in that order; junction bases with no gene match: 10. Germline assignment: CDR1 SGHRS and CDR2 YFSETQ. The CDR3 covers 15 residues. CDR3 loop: CASSVGAGVGNEQFF. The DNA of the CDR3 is TGCGCCAGCAGCGTCGGAGCGGGAGTAGGGAATGAGCAGTTCTTC.

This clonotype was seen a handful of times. The DNA of the CDR3 is TGCGCCAGCAGCTTAGCGGGACGACACACAGATACGCAGTATTTT. Translation gives CASSLAGRHTDTQYF. The chain links TRBV5-1 to TRBJ2-3; 7 positions match TRBD2. The CDR3 is made up of 15 amino acids. Losses at the gene ends were 2 bases for V and 2 bases for J; bases not matched to a gene: 5. Germline V lookup: CDR1 SGHRS, CDR2 YFSETQ.

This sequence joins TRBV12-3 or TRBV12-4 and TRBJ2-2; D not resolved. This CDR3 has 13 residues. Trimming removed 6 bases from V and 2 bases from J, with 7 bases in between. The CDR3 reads CASSRFNTGELFF. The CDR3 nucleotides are TGTGCCAGCAGCCGCTTCAACACCGGGGAGCTGTTTTTT.